Below are 21 T cell receptor beta chains sequenced from a single sample in a study of CD8+ T cells in alopecia areata. Investigators isolated RNA and reverse transcribed it into cDNA to act as the sequencing template. Generated by immunoSEQ multiplex PCR, the TCRdb table keeps only in-frame clones and is missing some. The sample comprises about 23,000 clones, roughly 52% of which are singletons, and roughly 31% rests with the top ten. The sample consisted of NKG2D-high CD8+ T cells sorted from blood. Every receptor here comes from a human donor with alopecia areata.

The chain joins TRBV2 to TRBJ2-7; 9 bases map to TRBD1. In germline, CDR1 is SNHLY, CDR2 FYNNEI. Trimming at V came to 5 bases and at J to 4 bases, leaving 9 bases not matched to a gene. This CDR3 region has 15 residues. CDR3 protein: CASSLAGQGWYEQYF. In DNA, the CDR3 is TGTGCCAGCAGTTTAGCCGGACAGGGGTGGTACGAGCAGTACTTC.

There are a few counts of this clone. V gene TRBV28 combines with J gene TRBJ2-5; TRBD2 matches at 11 bases. The CDR3 totals 17 residues. Germline loops: CDR1 MDHEN, CDR2 SYDVKM. J gave up 3 bases and V 6 bases, and 12 bases lay outside the gene matches. Here the CDR3 reads CASSPLPGTSGKETQYF. CDR3 coding DNA: TGTGCCAGCAGCCCGCTTCCCGGGACTAGCGGAAAAGAGACCCAGTACTTC.

The genes are TRBV19 and TRBJ2-7; perhaps TRBD1 as D (5 bases). The V end was cut by 5 bases, the J end by 1 base, with 12 bases between. The germline V gene encodes CDR1 LNHDA and CDR2 SQIVND (reference sequence). This CDR3 comprises 14 residues. Here the CDR3 DNA reads TGTGCCAGTAGTGGAGCAACAGGATCCTACGAGCAGTACTTC. It yields the protein CASSGATGSYEQYF.

J is TRBJ2-5 and V is TRBV5-1, with D possibly being TRBD2 (5 bases). Germline values: CDR1 SGHRS, CDR2 YFSETQ. There are 12 residues in the CDR3. V lost 6 bases and J 5 bases, leaving 11 bases between the germline ends. The chain's CDR3 is CASTEGVETQYF. In nucleotides, the CDR3 is TGCGCCAGCACCGAGGGCGTGGAGACCCAGTACTTC. The full variable domain, rest sourced from reference TRBV5-1 and TRBJ2-5, is KAGVTQTPRYLIKTRGQQVTLSCSPISGHRSVSWYQQTPGQGLQFLFEYFSETQRNKGNFPGRFSGRQFSNSRSEMNVSTLELGDSALYLCASTEGVETQYFGPGTRLLVL.

This clone has just a few counts. The chain uses TRBV5-1 and TRBJ1-1; 11 nucleotides match TRBD1. Trimming at V came to 6 bases and at J to 8 bases, leaving 9 bases not matched to a gene. CDR3 length: 14 residues. Looked up from germline, CDR1 is SGHRS and CDR2 is YFSETQ. The CDR3 loop reads CASTPGTGGTEAFF. In DNA form, the CDR3 reads TGCGCCAGCACGCCCGGGACAGGGGGGACAGAAGCTTTCTTT.

The rearrangement links TRBV5-1 to TRBJ1-1; D not resolved. Trimming stripped 0 bases from V and 1 base from J, with 4 bases between. CDR3 length equals 13 residues. CDR1 and CDR2 (germline): SGHRS, YFSETQ. For the CDR3, the DNA is TGCGCCAGCAGCTTGGGCTGGAACACTGAAGCTTTCTTT. Amino acid sequence: CASSLGWNTEAFF.

This clone was recorded a few times. The chain carries TRBV27 and TRBJ2-7; a weak D match, TRBD2 (5 bases). The CDR3 has 12 amino acids. V was shortened by 8 bases and J by 6 bases, with 14 bases between the two germline ends. Germline CDR1 MNHEY, CDR2 SMNVEV (reference sequence). In nucleotides, the CDR3 is TGTGCCAGCGGGAGAGGGTGGCTCGAGCAGTACTTC. Protein sequence: CASGRGWLEQYF.

The rearrangement links TRBV27 to TRBJ1-5; D is possibly TRBD1 (5 bases). The CDR3 runs to 13 residues. Germline V gene data show CDR1 as MNHEY and CDR2 as SMNVEV (reference sequence). Trimming shortened V by 2 bases and J by 5 bases, and 7 bases separated the two germline ends. The CDR3: CASSLRGYQPQHF. CDR3 coding DNA: TGTGCCAGCAGTTTACGGGGGTATCAGCCCCAGCATTTT.

This chain connects TRBV28 to TRBJ1-1, with D perhaps TRBD1 (6 bases). The CDR3 runs 14 residues. In germline, CDR1 is MDHEN, CDR2 SYDVKM. V shed 5 bases and J shed 1 base, with 11 bases lying between them. CDR3 sequence reads: CASSSGQKNTEAFF. The CDR3, as DNA: TGTGCCAGCAGTAGCGGACAGAAGAACACTGAAGCTTTCTTT.

This clone was counted only a few times. The V call is TRBV7-8, the J call TRBJ1-5, with D possibly matching TRBD1 (6 bases). Trimming took 5 bases from V and 6 from J, leaving 11 bases between them. CDR1 is SGHVS, CDR2 FQNEAQ, per germline. The CDR3 has 13 amino acids. The CDR3 sequence: CASSQTGSQPQHF. CDR3 bases: TGTGCCAGCAGCCAAACAGGGAGTCAGCCCCAGCATTTT.

This chain links TRBV18 with TRBJ1-2; 7 nucleotides agree with TRBD1. Germline V gives CDR1 KGHSH, CDR2 LQKENI. With 3 bases clipped from V and 5 bases from J, the junction kept 6 bases outside the gene matches. The CDR3 runs 14 residues. This chain's CDR3 is CASSPSGQLYGYTF. The CDR3 DNA is TGTGCCAGCTCACCCTCGGGACAGTTGTATGGCTACACCTTC. Supplemented by reference TRBV18 and TRBJ1-2, the full variable domain reads NAGVMQNPRHLVRRRGQEARLRCSPMKGHSHVYWYRQLPEEGLKFMVYLQKENIIDESGMPKERFSAEFPKEGPSILRIQQVVRGDSAAYFCASSPSGQLYGYTFGSGTRLTVV.

This clone was seen a handful of times. The chain recombines TRBV7-3 with TRBJ2-1; 12 nucleotides align to TRBD1. V trimming: 4 bases; J trimming: 13 bases; junction bases outside the gene matches: 11. This CDR3 is 15 amino acids long. CDR1 is SGHTA, CDR2 FQGTGA, per germline. The CDR3 region has the DNA TGTGCCAGCAGCTCCCGGGACAGGGGGCCTGTGGGACAGTTCTTC. Its translation: CASSSRDRGPVGQFF.

J is TRBJ2-7 and V is TRBV5-6, with D tentatively TRBD1 (6 bases). Trimming stripped 0 bases from V and 3 bases from J, with 10 bases between. Looked up from germline, CDR1 is SGHDT and CDR2 is YYEEEE. The CDR3 has 14 residues. CDR3 amino acids: CASSLGTENYEQYF. CDR3 bases: TGTGCCAGCAGCTTGGGGACAGAGAACTACGAGCAGTACTTC.

This chain joins TRBV13 and TRBJ2-1, with 10 bases identical to TRBD2. CDR3 length: 16 residues. The germline V gene has CDR1 PRHDT and CDR2 FYEKMQ (reference sequence). J gave up 6 bases and V 4 bases, and 9 bases lay outside the gene matches. This chain's CDR3 is CASSSMTSGFLNEQFF. The CDR3 DNA follows: TGTGCCAGCAGCTCTATGACTAGCGGGTTCCTCAATGAGCAGTTCTTC.

The rearrangement joins TRBV9 to TRBJ2-5; D remains ambiguous. CDR3 size: 15 residues. Germline V gene data show CDR1 as SGDLS and CDR2 as YYNGEE. V lost 2 bases to trimming and J lost 3 bases, with 14 bases between them. CDR3 sequence reads: CASSVDPRKKETQYF. The CDR3, as DNA: TGTGCCAGCAGCGTGGACCCAAGGAAAAAAGAGACCCAGTACTTC.

As DNA, the CDR3 is TGCGCCAGCAGCTTGGCCCCCGGGGGCGGACAGCCCCAGCATTTT. This encodes CASSLAPGGGQPQHF. This chain uses TRBV5-1 with TRBJ1-5, with TRBD1 as a possible D gene (6 bases). V was shortened by 0 bases and J by 7 bases, with 14 bases between the two germline ends. The CDR3 is made up of 15 amino acids. Germline CDR1 reads SGHRS; CDR2 reads YFSETQ.

This sequence joins TRBV10-2 and TRBJ1-3, with TRBD1 matching over 7 bases. The V gene end was trimmed by 7 bases and the J gene end by 0 bases; junction bases not matched to a gene: 12. The CDR3 has 17 residues. The V gene's germline CDR1 is WSHSY and CDR2 SAAADI. The CDR3 loop is CASKPGTEYRSGNTIYF. Written as DNA, the CDR3 is TGCGCCAGCAAGCCCGGGACAGAGTATCGCTCTGGAAACACCATATATTTT.

This rearrangement joins TRBV6-5 to TRBJ2-7, with 9 bases aligning to TRBD1. V was pared by 2 bases and J by 2 bases, with 4 bases of the junction left unmatched. This CDR3 is 15 amino acids long. CDR1 and CDR2 (germline): MNHEY, SVGAGI. The CDR3 sequence: CASSYIRDRAYEQYF. The CDR3 DNA sequence: TGTGCCAGCAGTTACATCCGGGACAGGGCCTACGAGCAGTACTTC.

This clone showed up just a few times. The chain joins TRBV28 to TRBJ1-1; TRBD1 aligns across 7 bases. The germline CDR1 and CDR2 sequences are MDHEN and SYDVKM. V shed 7 bases and J 1 base; nucleotides not matched to a gene: 18. The CDR3 is 18 amino acids. CDR3 nucleotides: TGTGCCAGCACCCAAAGGGGGCGACAGGGTAATGGGAACACTGAAGCTTTCTTT. Residues: CASTQRGRQGNGNTEAFF.

This clone came up once. The J gene is TRBJ1-5, the V gene TRBV6-1; D uncertain. CDR3 length equals 14 residues. V gave up 10 bases and J gave up 3 bases, with 16 bases separating them. Germline assignment: CDR1 MNHNS and CDR2 SASEGT. The CDR3 loop is CATLIGRINQPQHF. CDR3 nucleotides: TGTGCCACCCTCATCGGACGAATCAATCAGCCCCAGCATTTT.

J is TRBJ1-5 and V is TRBV5-1, with a possible D match to TRBD1 (6 bases). Germline V gene lookup returns CDR1 SGHRS and CDR2 YFSETQ. The V end was cut by 4 bases, the J end by 0 bases, with 11 bases between. The CDR3 extends over 15 amino acids. This chain's CDR3 is CASSPGHISNQPQHF. CDR3 DNA: TGCGCCAGCAGCCCGGGACACATTAGCAATCAGCCCCAGCATTTT.